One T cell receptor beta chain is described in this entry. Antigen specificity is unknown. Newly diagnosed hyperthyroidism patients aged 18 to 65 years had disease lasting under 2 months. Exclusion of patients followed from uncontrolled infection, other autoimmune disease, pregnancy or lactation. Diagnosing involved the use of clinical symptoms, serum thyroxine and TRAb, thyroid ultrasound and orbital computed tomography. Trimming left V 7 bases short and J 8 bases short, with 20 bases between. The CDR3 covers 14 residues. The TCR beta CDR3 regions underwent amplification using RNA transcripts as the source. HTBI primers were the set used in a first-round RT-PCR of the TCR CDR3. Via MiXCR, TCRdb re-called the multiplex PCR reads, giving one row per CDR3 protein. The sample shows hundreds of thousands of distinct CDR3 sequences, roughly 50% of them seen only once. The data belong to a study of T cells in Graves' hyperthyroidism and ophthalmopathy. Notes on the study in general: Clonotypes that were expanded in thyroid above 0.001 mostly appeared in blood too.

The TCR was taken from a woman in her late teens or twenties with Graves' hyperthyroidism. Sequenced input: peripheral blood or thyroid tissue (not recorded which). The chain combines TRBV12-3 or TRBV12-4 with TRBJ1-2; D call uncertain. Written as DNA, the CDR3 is TGTGCCAGCACATTTGTTAATTCGGTCCGGGGCTACACCTTC. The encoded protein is CASTFVNSVRGYTF.